The present T cell receptor (beta chain) was sequenced within a study of T cells after yellow fever vaccination. The count of this clonotype is one. The CDR3 has 16 amino acids. Germline assignment: CDR1 LNHNV and CDR2 YYDKDF (reference sequence). Trimming left V 4 bases short and J 6 bases short, with 20 bases between. In TCRdb, the 5' RACE reads were re-called with MiXCR into one record per CDR3 protein. There are 500,000 to 650,000 distinct CDR3 sequences in the sample; about 15% occur only once, and roughly a sixth lies in the top ten. This TCR came from a man aged 18 to 30 who received the YFV17D yellow fever vaccine. The chain combines TRBV15 with TRBJ2-3; D may correspond to TRBD1 or TRBD2 (7 bases each). Sample: PBMCs, taken 5 days after the first yellow fever vaccination. CDR3 coding DNA: TGTGCCACCAGCAAAGAGTACCAGGGGGGGATGGATACGCAGTATTTT. Translation gives CATSKEYQGGMDTQYF.